A single sample is the source of the 15 T cell receptor beta chains below, sequenced in a study of spatial heterogeneity in lung cancer (dated by TCRdb to between 2018 and 2021). Read against the paper, the sample's time point label means: sample taken at primary tumor resection. The method was 5' RACE. Data came from a NextSeq 500. Clones were called with MiXCR by TCRdb after fastp trimmed the public reads at Q25, and only in-frame beta chains were retained. Under each unique CDR3 protein, matching rows form one entry showing the most common genes and DNA. The sample table lists some 10,000 distinct CDR3 sequences, about 6.5% of them with a count of one. 10% of the sample belongs to the ten largest clones. For these receptors, no antigen is known. General findings and caveats noted by the study authors: The number of expanded intratumoral alpha and beta TCRs correlated with the tumor nonsynonymous mutation count.

The sequencing used lung tumor tissue, collected at surgery. The source of these receptors is a male donor with early-stage non-small cell lung cancer.

This clonotype was counted at least ten times. This beta chain is off target for a library built for alpha chains, so its abundance means little. The rearrangement joins TRBV18 to TRBJ2-7; 7 nucleotides line up with TRBD1. This CDR3 region has 14 residues. V lost 4 bases, J lost 3 bases, and 6 bases stayed unmatched. The germline gives CDR1 KGHSH, CDR2 LQKENI. Here the CDR3 reads CASSLDRRLYEQYF. The CDR3 nucleotides read TGTGCCAGCTCACTGGACAGGCGACTCTACGAGCAGTACTTC. Variable domain in full (rest from reference TRBV18 and TRBJ2-7): NAGVMQNPRHLVRRRGQEARLRCSPMKGHSHVYWYRQLPEEGLKFMVYLQKENIIDESGMPKERFSAEFPKEGPSILRIQQVVRGDSAAYFCASSLDRRLYEQYFGPGTRLTVT.

This clonotype was counted a few times. This beta chain appears as a stray read in a library generated for alpha chains; its size is not informative. The chain uses TRBV6-5 and TRBJ2-3; D not certain. Germline V gene sequence: CDR1 MNHEY, CDR2 SVGAGI. The V end lost 10 bases, the J end lost 1 base, and 12 bases lay between the germline ends. The CDR3 has 13 amino acids. The CDR3 reads CATIGQGTDTQYF. CDR3 coding DNA: TGTGCCACCATAGGGCAGGGCACAGATACGCAGTATTTT.

The sample holds a few counts of this clonotype. This beta chain lies outside the target of a library built for alpha chains; its clone size means little. The genes are TRBV11-2 and TRBJ2-1, with TRBD2 matching 9 bases. The CDR3 length is 16 residues. Germline loops: CDR1 SGHAT, CDR2 FQNNGV. V trimming: 2 bases; J trimming: 8 bases; junction bases outside the gene matches: 10. As DNA, the CDR3 is TGTGCCAGCAGCTTAATTCCGGCGGGAGGGCCGGATGAGCAGTTCTTC. Protein: CASSLIPAGGPDEQFF.

This clonotype turned up a few times. A library made for alpha chains picked up this beta chain off target, so its size means little. The chain joins TRBV6-5 to TRBJ1-1, with a tentative D call TRBD1 (6 bases). The V end lost 0 bases, the J end lost 5 bases, and 10 bases lay between the germline ends. Germline V lookup: CDR1 MNHEY, CDR2 SVGAGI. The CDR3 runs 14 residues. The CDR3: CASSYSRRGTEAFF. Written as DNA, the CDR3 is TGTGCCAGCAGTTACTCGAGAAGGGGGACTGAAGCTTTCTTT.

This clonotype was counted many times. With the library built for alpha chains, this beta chain is off target and its frequency is not meaningful. The chain carries TRBV18 and TRBJ2-7, with D uncertain. Trimming stripped 3 bases from V and 3 bases from J, with 9 bases between. There are 13 residues in the CDR3. CDR1 KGHSH and CDR2 LQKENI come from the germline V gene. CDR3: CASSPNTDYEQYF. The CDR3 DNA reads as TGTGCCAGCTCACCGAACACGGACTACGAGCAGTACTTC.

The table lists this clonotype with many counts. As an off-target read in a library built for alpha chains, this beta chain has a frequency of little significance. This chain links TRBV18 with TRBJ2-1, with 11 nucleotides matching TRBD2. The length of the CDR3 is 15 residues. V lost 5 bases and J lost 6; bases outside the gene matches: 6. Germline V CDR1 and CDR2: KGHSH, LQKENI. The CDR3 sequence is CASSIAGGPGNEQFF. CDR3 DNA sequence: TGTGCCAGCTCAATAGCGGGAGGGCCCGGCAATGAGCAGTTCTTC.

Comment on this clonotype: Being one base from a much bigger clone, this may be a read error. A library made for alpha chains picked up this beta chain off target, so its size means little. The J gene is TRBJ2-2, the V gene TRBV3-1; possibly TRBD2 for D (5 bases). Germline CDR1 reads LGHDT; CDR2 reads YNNKEL (reference sequence). The CDR3 contains 14 residues. The chain's CDR3 is CAISRAANTGELFF. The CDR3 region has the DNA TGTGCCATCAGCCGAGCGGCGAACACCGGGGAGCTGTTTTTT.

This clonotype was observed many times. This beta chain is a stray read from a library made for alpha chains; its abundance is not meaningful. CDR3 in DNA: TGTGCCAGCAGCCAAGATGGTGCAGCCGTTAGGGGAGCTTTCTTT. Amino acids: CASSQDGAAVRGAFF. The chain employs TRBV4-2 and TRBJ1-1; D perhaps matches TRBD1 (5 bases). This CDR3 region has 15 residues. Germline loops: CDR1 LGHNA, CDR2 YNFKEQ. The V end lost 0 bases, the J end lost 10 bases, and 18 bases lay between the germline ends.

This clonotype showed up many times. The library was prepared for alpha chains; this beta chain is a stray read, so its frequency means little. The rearrangement links TRBV27 to TRBJ2-7, with 7 bases lining up with TRBD1. The CDR3 is made up of 13 amino acids. Per germline, CDR1 MNHEY and CDR2 SMNVEV (reference sequence). The V and J ends lost 3 bases and 3 bases, in that order; junction bases with no gene match: 2. The CDR3 coding sequence is TGTGCCAGCAGTTTGACAGGGAACTACGAGCAGTACTTC. Translating it yields CASSLTGNYEQYF.

In its sample, this clonotype was seen many times. Found in a library prepared for alpha chains, this beta chain is an off-target read, and its abundance has little meaning. The chain links TRBV12-3 or TRBV12-4 to TRBJ2-1, with D tentatively TRBD2 (6 bases). This CDR3 contains 14 residues. Between the trimmed V and J ends, which lost 1 base and 6 bases, there was a span of 10 bases. CDR3 coding DNA: TGTGCCAGCAGTTTAGATTCTAGCGCCAATGAGCAGTTCTTC. Encoded protein: CASSLDSSANEQFF.

With respect to this clonotype: As an off-target read in a library built for alpha chains, this beta chain has a frequency of little significance. J is TRBJ2-1 and V is TRBV7-9, with a tentative D call TRBD1 (8 bases). The CDR3 covers 20 residues. The V end lost 4 bases, the J end lost 1 base, and 26 bases lay between the germline ends. Germline V gives CDR1 SEHNR, CDR2 FQNEAQ (reference sequence). The CDR3 nucleotides read TGTGCCAGCAGCTCGATATTTTCAGGGGGCGGCGGGAGATCCTACAATGAGCAGTTCTTC. This gives the protein CASSSIFSGGGGRSYNEQFF.

This clonotype showed up many times. This beta chain slipped into a library made for alpha chains as a stray read, so its size is not meaningful. V and J are TRBV20-1 and TRBJ1-5; weak D call: TRBD1 (6 bases). The CDR3 covers 17 residues. CDR1 is DFQATT and CDR2 is SNEGSKA in the germline V gene (reference sequence). V was shortened by 0 bases and J by 0 bases, with 15 bases between the two germline ends. The CDR3 protein is CSARDPGQTYSNQPQHF. Here the CDR3 DNA reads TGCAGTGCTAGAGATCCCGGACAGACATATAGCAATCAGCCCCAGCATTTT.

This clonotype was counted ten times or more. Since it is a stray read in a library aimed at alpha chains, this beta chain has a size that is not meaningful. V usage is TRBV6-1 and J usage is TRBJ1-5; D gene uncertain. The germline V and J ends were trimmed by 3 bases and 12 bases, with 9 bases remaining between them. The CDR3 has 11 amino acids. CDR1 is MNHNS, CDR2 SASEGT, per germline. The CDR3 DNA reads as TGTGCCAGCAGTGACCGAAGCCTCCAGCATTTT. Translating gives CASSDRSLQHF.

This clonotype was counted many times. Since the library was made to target alpha chains, this beta chain is a stray read and its abundance is not meaningful. The rearrangement joins TRBV5-1 to TRBJ1-4, with D perhaps matching TRBD1 (6 bases). The length of the CDR3 is 16 residues. In germline, CDR1 is SGHRS, CDR2 YFSETQ. Trimming left V 5 bases short and J 0 bases short, with 14 bases between. The CDR3 loop is CASSFGQPSTNEKLFF. CDR3 in DNA: TGCGCCAGCAGTTTCGGACAGCCCTCAACTAATGAAAAACTGTTTTTT.

This clonotype was recorded at least ten times. This beta chain appears as a stray read in a library generated for alpha chains; its size is not informative. The genes are TRBV27 and TRBJ2-3; D perhaps matches TRBD2 (6 bases). The germline CDR1 and CDR2 sequences are MNHEY and SMNVEV (reference sequence). With 4 bases removed from V and 5 bases from J, the gap between germline ends came to 10 bases. The CDR3 sequence is 13 residues long. This CDR3 reads CASSSGVVDTQYF. In DNA form, the CDR3 reads TGTGCCAGCAGTTCGGGGGTGGTAGATACGCAGTATTTT.